This T cell receptor beta chain was sequenced during a study of blood T cells in healthy people across ages. Germline V gene lookup returns CDR1 SEHNR and CDR2 FQNEAQ (reference sequence). J was trimmed by 1 base and V by 3 bases; bases with no gene match: 10. This CDR3 has 18 residues. Collection of ten milliliters of peripheral blood was performed for each donor. Combining a sample-barcoded 5' primer with a J-beta primer mix, a second PCR ran for 7 to 11 cycles. TCRdb re-called the 5' RACE reads through MiXCR, storing one row per CDR3 protein. The sample lists approximately 770,000 distinct CDR3 sequences, about 62% occurring once. General observations from the study: Long-lived and aged donors differed, with more naive CD4+ cells and higher diversity in the long-lived. With unsorted PBMCs, a conclusive comparison of naive versus antigen-experienced cells was not possible.

This clonotype was counted between two and nine times. The target antigen is unknown. The clonotype originates from a man in his thirties or forties in good health. The sequencing sample was made of blood. This chain joins TRBV7-9 and TRBJ2-1, with 9 bases identical to TRBD2. CDR3 nucleotides: TGTGCCAGCAGCTTCAACTCGCGGGAGGGGGGTTCCTACAATGAGCAGTTCTTC. This encodes CASSFNSREGGSYNEQFF.